These 27 T cell receptor beta chains came from one sample sequenced in a study of cytomegalovirus exposure and HLA in healthy donors. The primer mix had 60 Vbeta and 13 Jbeta primers. This table comes from immunoSEQ multiplex PCR, and its TCRdb copy is limited to in-frame clones, with some not included. The repertoire holds 180,000 or so clones, with about 9% as singletons. The sequencing input was PBMCs. The receptors were gathered from a woman in her thirties in good health and CMV-seropositive.

This chain uses TRBV10-2 with TRBJ1-5; 8 positions agree with TRBD1. V shed 2 bases, J shed 5 bases, and the junction held 8 bases outside the gene matches. The CDR3 extends over 16 amino acids. Germline CDR1 is WSHSY and CDR2 is SAAADI. CDR3 sequence: CASSESPTGAYQPQHF. CDR3 DNA sequence: TGCGCCAGCAGTGAGAGCCCGACAGGGGCATATCAGCCCCAGCATTTT.

This clone was counted a few times. This chain links TRBV11-2 with TRBJ2-7, with TRBD2 matching over 11 bases. The junction had 10 bases not matched to a gene; V was cut back by 5 bases and J by 4 bases. The CDR3 totals 16 residues. Per the germline V gene, CDR1 is SGHAT and CDR2 is FQNNGV. CDR3 sequence: CASSTVLLAGAYEQYF. CDR3 sequence (DNA): TGTGCCAGCAGCACCGTACTACTAGCGGGAGCTTACGAGCAGTACTTC.

This clone was seen a handful of times. This chain uses TRBV25-1 with TRBJ2-3; 9 bases are a match to TRBD2. Germline-derived CDR1 and CDR2 are MGHDK and SYGVNS. This CDR3 is built from 15 residues. Trimming at V came to 3 bases and at J to 2 bases, leaving 3 bases not matched to a gene. The CDR3 spells CASSDSGGVTDTQYF. For the CDR3, the DNA is TGTGCCAGCAGTGATAGCGGGGGAGTCACAGATACGCAGTATTTT.

DNA of the CDR3: TGTGCCAGCAGGCGATCCGGGACTACCTCCTACAATGAGCAGTTCTTC. Amino acids: CASRRSGTTSYNEQFF. This chain joins TRBV5-4 and TRBJ2-1, with 7 bases fitting TRBD2. The CDR3 sequence is 16 residues long. Losses at the gene ends were 5 bases for V and 0 bases for J; bases not matched to a gene: 8. CDR1 is SGHNT and CDR2 is YYREEE in the germline V gene (reference sequence).

This clone was counted only a few times. This chain links TRBV2 with TRBJ2-7, with 7 bases that match TRBD2. Germline V CDR1 and CDR2: SNHLY, FYNNEI. Trimming cost V 6 bases and J 2 bases; bases outside gene matches: 13. The CDR3 loop spans 16 amino acids. This CDR3 is CASRSGLILFAYEQYF. Here the CDR3 DNA reads TGTGCCAGCAGGTCGGGACTAATACTTTTTGCCTACGAGCAGTACTTC. The full variable domain, its missing parts supplied by reference TRBV2 and TRBJ2-7, is EPEVTQTPSHQVTQMGQEVILRCVPISNHLYFYWYRQILGQKVEFLVSFYNNEISEKSEIFDDQFSVERPDGSNFTLKIRSTKLEDSAMYFCASRSGLILFAYEQYFGPGTRLTVT.

This clone came up a few times. The chain couples TRBV6-5 to TRBJ2-1; the D is unclear. CDR3 length: 16 amino acids. CDR1 is MNHEY and CDR2 is SVGAGI in the germline V gene. Between the trimmed V and J ends, which lost 0 bases and 2 bases, there was a span of 11 bases. CDR3 sequence (DNA): TGTGCCAGCAGTTACTCGTACTCGCGAACCTACAATGAGCAGTTCTTC. Its translation: CASSYSYSRTYNEQFF.

The sample holds a few counts of this clone. The chain employs TRBV5-1 and TRBJ2-7; TRBD2 matches 8 bases. The ends lost 4 bases at V and 0 bases at J; junction bases unmatched: 6. CDR1 and CDR2 (germline): SGHRS, YFSETQ. The CDR3 extends over 15 amino acids. The CDR3 loop is CASSPTSGVSYEQYF. CDR3 bases: TGCGCCAGCAGCCCCACTAGCGGCGTCTCCTACGAGCAGTACTTC.

The chain combines TRBV14 with TRBJ1-2, with 8 bases identical to TRBD1. Trimming took 5 bases from V and 3 from J; bases not matched to a gene: 5. The CDR3 runs 14 residues. Germline V gene sequence: CDR1 SGHDN, CDR2 FVKESK. For the CDR3, the DNA is TGTGCCAGCAGCGCGTACAGGGGGGACTATGGCTACACCTTC. Its protein product is CASSAYRGDYGYTF.

The V and J genes are TRBV10-1 and TRBJ2-3, with 14 bases matching TRBD2. Germline CDR1 reads WNHNN; CDR2 reads SYGVQD (reference sequence). V lost 2 bases to trimming and J lost 5 bases; unmatched junction nucleotides: 9. CDR3 length: 18 amino acids. CDR3 nucleotides: TGCGCCAGCAGTGAGGGGGTGACTAGCGGGAGGGCCAGAGATACGCAGTATTTT. Amino acid sequence: CASSEGVTSGRARDTQYF.

This clone was found a few times. This chain joins TRBV10-2 and TRBJ1-1, with D unresolved. V was clipped by 5 bases and J by 6 bases, with 13 bases between them. Germline V gene sequence: CDR1 WSHSY, CDR2 SAAADI. This CDR3 is 13 amino acids long. CDR3 DNA: TGCGCCAGCAGTACGGGGAGAAGAGCTGAAGCTTTCTTT. This sequence encodes CASSTGRRAEAFF.

This clone turned up a few times. The J gene is TRBJ2-3, the V gene TRBV5-1, with D possibly matching TRBD2 (6 bases). V lost 4 bases and J 0 bases, leaving 18 bases between the germline ends. The germline CDR1 and CDR2 sequences are SGHRS and YFSETQ. The CDR3 is made up of 17 amino acids. The CDR3 loop reads CASSPLPAGSSTDTQYF. The CDR3 DNA reads TGCGCCAGCAGCCCGCTCCCGGCGGGGTCTAGCACAGATACGCAGTATTTT.

This clone was detected many times. The chain joins TRBV7-9 to TRBJ1-4; D remains unclear. The CDR3 has 13 amino acids. V lost 3 bases, J lost 4 bases, and 6 bases lay in between. The V gene's germline CDR1 is SEHNR and CDR2 FQNEAQ (reference sequence). In nucleotides, the CDR3 is TGTGCCAGCAGCTTCCCGGGTAATGAAAAACTGTTTTTT. Translation: CASSFPGNEKLFF.

The table lists this clone with a few counts. The rearrangement links TRBV15 to TRBJ2-7; tentatively, D is TRBD2 (6 bases). This CDR3 has 13 residues. Trimming removed 3 bases at V and 3 bases at J, with 9 bases between. Looked up from germline, CDR1 is LNHNV and CDR2 is YYDKDF (reference sequence). The chain's CDR3 is CATSRRDDYEQYF. CDR3 DNA sequence: TGTGCCACCAGCAGGCGGGACGACTACGAGCAGTACTTC.

This clone occurred a few times. The V gene is TRBV30, the J gene TRBJ2-3, with 9 bases aligning to TRBD2. CDR3 length equals 15 residues. After removal of 4 bases from V and 0 bases from J, the junction contained 5 bases not matched to a gene. Per the germline V gene, CDR1 is GTSNPN and CDR2 is SVGIG (reference sequence). The CDR3 bases are TGTGCCTGGACTAGCGGGATTCCTAGCACAGATACGCAGTATTTT. Translated, it gives CAWTSGIPSTDTQYF. The full variable domain, in which reference TRBV30 and TRBJ2-3 provide the parts outside the CDR3, is SQTIHQWPATLVQPVGSPLSLECTVEGTSNPNLYWYRQAAGRGLQLLFYSVGIGQISSEVPQNLSASRPQDRQFILSSKKLLLSDSGFYLCAWTSGIPSTDTQYFGPGTRLTVL.

The table lists this clone with a few counts. The rearrangement joins TRBV5-4 to TRBJ1-2; possible D gene TRBD1, 5 bases. The germline CDR1 and CDR2 sequences are SGHNT and YYREEE (reference sequence). CDR3 length: 16 residues. V gave up 4 bases and J gave up 3 bases, with 19 bases separating them. CDR3 loop: CASSPPPGQTDYGYTF. The CDR3 nucleotides read TGTGCCAGCAGCCCACCACCCGGACAAACGGACTATGGCTACACCTTC.

This clone was recorded a few times. This chain connects TRBV6-5 to TRBJ2-2, with D possibly matching TRBD1 (5 bases). Germline assignment: CDR1 MNHEY and CDR2 SVGAGI. Trimming removed 0 bases at V and 6 bases at J, with 11 bases between. The CDR3 is 15 residues long. CDR3 coding DNA: TGTGCCAGCAGTTACTCAAGGGGTTGGGCCGGGGAGCTGTTTTTT. This codes for CASSYSRGWAGELFF.

A few counts support this clone. V gene TRBV11-2 combines with J gene TRBJ2-2; D gene uncertain. Trimming left V 0 bases short and J 1 base short, with 6 bases between. The CDR3 covers 15 residues. Per the germline V gene, CDR1 is SGHAT and CDR2 is FQNNGV. CDR3 protein: CASSLEGVNTGELFF. CDR3 in DNA: TGTGCCAGCAGCTTAGAAGGAGTGAACACCGGGGAGCTGTTTTTT.

This clone was counted between two and nine times. The chain is built from TRBV6-5 and TRBJ2-6, with TRBD1 matching 8 bases. Germline CDR1 reads MNHEY; CDR2 reads SVGAGI. CDR3 length: 15 residues. V dropped 6 bases and J dropped 3; count of bases not matched to a gene: 4. As DNA, the CDR3 is TGTGCCAGCAGAGGACAGGGTATTGGGGCCAACGTCCTGACTTTC. This sequence encodes CASRGQGIGANVLTF.

The table lists this clone with a few counts. Other DNA sequences in this specimen translate into the identical CDR3. The chain joins TRBV18 to TRBJ2-7, with 7 positions matching TRBD2. The CDR3 has 15 residues. Trimming at V came to 6 bases and at J to 0 bases, leaving 8 bases not matched to a gene. Germline V lookup: CDR1 KGHSH, CDR2 LQKENI. CDR3 sequence (DNA): TGTGCCAGCTCCCCCGGGCTAGCGGACTCCTACGAGCAGTACTTC. As protein: CASSPGLADSYEQYF.

This clone was seen only a few times. This sequence joins TRBV7-9 and TRBJ2-1; TRBD2 agrees at 7 bases. The CDR3 length is 14 residues. Germline loops: CDR1 SEHNR, CDR2 FQNEAQ (reference sequence). Trimming at V came to 6 bases and at J to 6 bases, leaving 8 bases not matched to a gene. CDR3 sequence (DNA): TGTGCCAGCAGTTGGACTAGGGCTTTCAATGAGCAGTTCTTC. Translated: CASSWTRAFNEQFF.

The chain employs TRBV4-2 and TRBJ2-3; TRBD2 might be the D (6 bases). Trimming removed 4 bases at V and 2 bases at J, with 16 bases between. Per germline, CDR1 LGHNA and CDR2 YNFKEQ. The CDR3 is 16 residues long. The CDR3 DNA sequence: TGTGCCAGCAGCCTCGTAGGAGGGAGGCACACAGATACGCAGTATTTT. The encoded protein is CASSLVGGRHTDTQYF.

The gene calls are TRBV6-5 and TRBJ1-2; 12 positions agree with TRBD1. Germline V CDR1 and CDR2: MNHEY, SVGAGI. The junction had 7 bases not matched to a gene; V was cut back by 6 bases and J by 8 bases. The CDR3 covers 14 residues. The CDR3 here is CASRRDRGQGGYTF. CDR3 nucleotide sequence: TGTGCCAGCAGGAGGGACAGGGGGCAAGGCGGCTACACCTTC.

There are a few counts of this clone. The chain carries TRBV6-6 and TRBJ2-5; possibly TRBD1 for D (6 bases). The assigned J gene may be wrong: the sequence end matches TRBJ2-7 better. In germline, CDR1 is MNHNY, CDR2 SVGAGI (reference sequence). The CDR3 sequence is 16 residues long. The CDR3 loop is CASSYSRDTPSYEQYF. The CDR3 DNA sequence: TGTGCCAGCAGTTACTCGAGGGACACTCCCTCCTACGAGCAGTACTTC.

This clone was seen a single time. The genes are TRBV20-1 and TRBJ1-2; weak D call: TRBD1 (5 bases). The CDR3 is made up of 11 amino acids. The germline gives CDR1 DFQATT, CDR2 SNEGSKA (reference sequence). Trimming pared 2 bases from V and 8 bases from J, leaving 9 bases between. The CDR3 spells CSARPTGGYTF. The CDR3 DNA follows: TGCAGTGCTAGACCAACAGGAGGCTACACCTTC.

This clone was observed a handful of times. CDR3 nucleotides: TGCGCCAGCGGGAGGGACAGGGGCTTAAAGAACACTGAAGCTTTCTTT. Protein product: CASGRDRGLKNTEAFF. The genes are TRBV5-1 and TRBJ1-1; TRBD1 aligns across 10 bases. The CDR3 consists of 16 residues. V was pared by 7 bases and J by 1 base, with 10 bases of the junction left unmatched. In germline, CDR1 is SGHRS, CDR2 YFSETQ.

The chain joins TRBV29-1 to TRBJ1-2; 9 nucleotides line up with TRBD1. The CDR3 sequence is 15 residues long. J gave up 0 bases and V 6 bases, and 8 bases lay outside the gene matches. Germline CDR1 is SQVTM and CDR2 is ANQGSEA. Here the CDR3 DNA reads TGCAGCGTGAGGGACAGGGAATTGTCTAACTATGGCTACACCTTC. Translating it yields CSVRDRELSNYGYTF. Full variable domain (missing parts from reference TRBV29-1 and TRBJ1-2): SAVISQKPSRDICQRGTSLTIQCQVDSQVTMMFWYRQQPGQSLTLIATANQGSEATYESGFVIDKFPISRPNLTFSTLTVSNMSPEDSSIYLCSVRDRELSNYGYTFGSGTRLTVV.

This clone has just a few counts. The chain uses TRBV29-1 and TRBJ1-5; the D is unclear. Germline V gives CDR1 SQVTM, CDR2 ANQGSEA. This CDR3 comprises 13 residues. Trimming shortened V by 0 bases and J by 5 bases, and 8 bases separated the two germline ends. CDR3 sequence (DNA): TGCAGCGTTGAAGAAGCGGGAGATCAGCCCCAGCATTTT. Its translation is CSVEEAGDQPQHF.